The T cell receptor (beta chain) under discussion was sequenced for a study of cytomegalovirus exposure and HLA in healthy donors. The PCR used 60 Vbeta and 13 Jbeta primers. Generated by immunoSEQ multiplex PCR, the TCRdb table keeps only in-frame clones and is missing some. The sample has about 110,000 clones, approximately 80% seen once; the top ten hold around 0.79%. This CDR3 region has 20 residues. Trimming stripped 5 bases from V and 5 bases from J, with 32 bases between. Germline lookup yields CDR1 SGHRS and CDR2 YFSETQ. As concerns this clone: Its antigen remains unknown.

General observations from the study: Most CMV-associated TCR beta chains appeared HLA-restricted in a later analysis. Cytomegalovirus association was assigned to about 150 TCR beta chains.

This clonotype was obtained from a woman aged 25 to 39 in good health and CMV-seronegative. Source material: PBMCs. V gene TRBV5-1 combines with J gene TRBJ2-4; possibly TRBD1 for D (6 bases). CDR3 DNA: TGCGCCAGCAGGGGAATCCCGAGACCCTCCTTAGACAGGCCCCAAAACATTCAGTACTTC. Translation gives CASRGIPRPSLDRPQNIQYF.